The next 29 T cell receptor beta chains were all read from a single sample in a study of metastatic and nonmetastatic thyroid tumors. TCRdb called clones again from the PCR reads with MiXCR. Found here are approximately 32,000 clones, about 20% of them singletons; the top ten hold 2.5% to 3.5%. Thyroid surgery was preceded by no treatment in any patient. Sequencing was carried out using tumor tissue. These receptors all come from a male donor with papillary thyroid cancer or a benign thyroid nodule (not recorded which). Some clones in this sample may be carry-over from other donors' samples.

This clone has a handful of counts. This chain uses TRBV20-1 with TRBJ1-5; D is ambiguous. CDR3 length: 16 amino acids. V was clipped by 6 bases and J by 0 bases, with 18 bases between them. CDR1 and CDR2 from the germline V gene are DFQATT and SNEGSKA (reference sequence). CDR3 residues: CSASLPETYSNQPQHF. CDR3 nucleotide sequence: TGCAGTGCCTCCCTTCCGGAGACATATAGCAATCAGCCCCAGCATTTT.

Many counts were recorded for this clone. J is TRBJ1-1 and V is TRBV5-4; D not resolved. Per germline, CDR1 SGHNT and CDR2 YYREEE (reference sequence). Trimming stripped 4 bases from V and 1 base from J, with 11 bases between. The CDR3 loop spans 14 amino acids. The CDR3 reads CASSKGRENTEAFF. Here the CDR3 DNA reads TGTGCCAGCAGCAAAGGGAGGGAGAACACTGAAGCTTTCTTT.

This clone has a count of ten or more. The chain joins TRBV4-3 to TRBJ2-6; D is undetermined. The length of the CDR3 is 15 residues. Germline V gene lookup returns CDR1 LGHNA and CDR2 YSLEER. Between the trimmed V and J ends, which lost 1 base and 1 base, there was a span of 5 bases. Here the CDR3 DNA reads TGCGCCAGCAGCCAAGGAAGTTCTGGGGCCAACGTCCTGACTTTC. Protein product: CASSQGSSGANVLTF.

Ten or more counts support this clone. Being one base from a much bigger clone, this may be a read error. The chain carries TRBV7-6 and TRBJ2-7; D is possibly TRBD2 (6 bases). This CDR3 spans 13 amino acids. Germline V gene sequence: CDR1 SGHVS, CDR2 FNYEAQ. CDR3 region: CTSSQTGSGEQYF. The CDR3 DNA reads as TGTACCAGCAGCCAGACCGGGAGTGGGGAGCAGTACTTC.

This clone appeared a single time. The junction and the germline gene differ at one end; a read error may be behind it. The CDR3 DNA reads as TGTGCCACCAGCATACCCGGAAAGGGGGCTGGTTCACCCATCCACTTT. Translating it yields CATSIPGKGAGSPIHF. The chain links TRBV15 to TRBJ1-6, with TRBD1 identical over 7 bases. There are 16 residues in the CDR3. Germline CDR1 LNHNV, CDR2 YYDKDF (reference sequence).

At least ten counts were recorded for this clone. The J gene is TRBJ2-5, the V gene TRBV19; D unclear. The germline V gene encodes CDR1 LNHDA and CDR2 SQIVND (reference sequence). CDR3 length: 11 amino acids. V lost 5 bases, J lost 1 base, and 2 bases lay in between. CDR3 nucleotides: TGTGCCAGTAGTGTCCAAGAGACCCAGTACTTC. This codes for CASSVQETQYF.

This clone has a count of ten or more. The gene calls are TRBV10-3 and TRBJ2-1, with TRBD2 matching 8 bases. The CDR3 consists of 15 residues. CDR1 and CDR2 from the germline V gene are ENHRY and SYGVKD. Trimming removed 2 bases from V and 8 bases from J; junction bases left unmatched: 8. CDR3 sequence: CAISERLAGGDEQFF. CDR3 bases: TGTGCCATCAGTGAGAGGCTAGCGGGCGGGGATGAGCAGTTCTTC.

The CDR3 DNA follows: TGCGCCAGCAGCCTGATAGCCCCCCTCTACGAGCAGTACTTC. Encoded protein: CASSLIAPLYEQYF. The chain has TRBV5-1 and TRBJ2-7, with D unresolved. The CDR3 covers 14 residues. The ends were cut back, 4 bases at V and 3 bases at J, with 14 bases in the middle. Germline V gene data show CDR1 as SGHRS and CDR2 as YFSETQ.

There are a few counts of this clone. The V gene is TRBV19, the J gene TRBJ2-7; D uncertain. V lost 3 bases and J 0 bases, leaving 9 bases between the germline ends. CDR1 LNHDA and CDR2 SQIVND come from the germline V gene (reference sequence). The CDR3 covers 14 residues. The CDR3: CASSITVSSYEQYF. The DNA for the CDR3 is TGTGCCAGTAGTATTACCGTCTCCTCCTACGAGCAGTACTTC.

The table lists this clone with many counts. The CDR3, as DNA: TGTGCCAGCCGGGCGGGTAGCGGTTACAATGAGCAGTTCTTC. This encodes CASRAGSGYNEQFF. The chain links TRBV2 to TRBJ2-1; possibly TRBD2 for D (6 bases). The CDR3 runs 14 residues. Deletions cut 8 bases from V and 4 bases from J, with 15 bases between. Looked up from germline, CDR1 is SNHLY and CDR2 is FYNNEI. The full variable domain, its missing parts supplied by reference TRBV2 and TRBJ2-1, is EPEVTQTPSHQVTQMGQEVILRCVPISNHLYFYWYRQILGQKVEFLVSFYNNEISEKSEIFDDQFSVERPDGSNFTLKIRSTKLEDSAMYFCASRAGSGYNEQFFGPGTRLTVL.

This clone has ten or more counts. The gene calls are TRBV30 and TRBJ2-7, with unresolved D. This CDR3 region has 14 residues. Trimming shortened V by 0 bases and J by 1 base, and 10 bases separated the two germline ends. CDR1 and CDR2 from the germline V gene are GTSNPN and SVGIG (reference sequence). As DNA, the CDR3 is TGTGCCTGGAGTGTGGGGATCCGGTCCTACGAGCAGTACTTC. Protein product: CAWSVGIRSYEQYF.

This clone was counted only a few times. The V and J genes are TRBV6-1 and TRBJ1-3; D call uncertain. Germline values: CDR1 MNHNS, CDR2 SASEGT. The CDR3 contains 13 residues. Trimming cost V 6 bases and J 8 bases, with 14 bases left between them. The CDR3 DNA is TGTGCCAGCAGCCTATTGAGCGAAGACACCATATATTTT. Amino acids: CASSLLSEDTIYF.

By proportion, this clone is medium-sized (0.01 to 0.1%). The CDR3 DNA reads TGCAGTGCTAGAGACTCCGGGACACCCCTCCAGCATTTT. Encoded protein: CSARDSGTPLQHF. The chain carries TRBV20-1 and TRBJ1-5, with a weak D call TRBD1 (6 bases). CDR3 size: 13 residues. Per the germline V gene, CDR1 is DFQATT and CDR2 is SNEGSKA (reference sequence). Between the trimmed V and J ends, which lost 0 bases and 12 bases, there was a span of 15 bases.

This clone was found many times. This rearrangement joins TRBV29-1 to TRBJ2-7; 8 nucleotides match TRBD2. The V gene end was trimmed by 1 base and the J gene end by 0 bases; junction bases not matched to a gene: 2. The CDR3 spans 14 residues. Germline-derived CDR1 and CDR2 are SQVTM and ANQGSEA. The CDR3 DNA follows: TGCAGCGTTGAAGGTAGCGGGACCTCCTACGAGCAGTACTTC. As protein: CSVEGSGTSYEQYF.

Regarding this clone: A much larger clone differs from this one at a single base, so this may be a read error. The chain links TRBV5-6 to TRBJ2-6; 8 nucleotides agree with TRBD2. Germline-derived CDR1 and CDR2 are SGHDT and YYEEEE. This CDR3 has 17 amino acids. Written as DNA, the CDR3 is TGTGCCAGCAGCCCCATAGCGGGGAACTCTGGGGCCAACTTCCTGACTTTC. Translating gives CASSPIAGNSGANFLTF.

This clone was recorded many times. The rearrangement uses TRBV29-1 and TRBJ1-1; D gene uncertain. The CDR3 spans 11 residues. Germline CDR1 and CDR2: SQVTM and ANQGSEA. Trimming shortened V by 4 bases and J by 5 bases, and 8 bases separated the two germline ends. CDR3 DNA: TGCAGCGTTGCTCAGGTTACTGAAGCTTTCTTT. It specifies CSVAQVTEAFF.

This chain joins TRBV7-9 and TRBJ1-1; the match to TRBD1 covers 10 bases. Germline assignment: CDR1 SEHNR and CDR2 FQNEAQ (reference sequence). After removal of 4 bases from V and 3 bases from J, the junction contained 5 bases not matched to a gene. The CDR3 covers 15 residues. CDR3: CASSSRDRGHTEAFF. DNA of the CDR3: TGTGCCAGCAGCTCCCGGGACAGGGGTCACACTGAAGCTTTCTTT.

This clone appeared a few times. This chain uses TRBV6-4 with TRBJ2-1; 9 bases map to TRBD1. Trimming removed 5 bases from V and 8 bases from J; junction bases left unmatched: 13. CDR1 is MRHNA, CDR2 SNTAGT, per germline. The CDR3 loop spans 16 amino acids. The chain's CDR3 is CASSPGTGKGSDEQFF. The CDR3 nucleotides read TGTGCCAGCAGTCCCGGGACAGGGAAGGGATCTGATGAGCAGTTCTTC.

The table lists this clone with a count of one. Compared with germline, one end of the junction differs, possibly owing to a read error. V is TRBV4-1 and J is TRBJ2-7; D might be TRBD1 or TRBD2, each matching 5 bases. This CDR3 spans 14 amino acids. Looked up from germline, CDR1 is MGHRA and CDR2 is YSYEKL. The CDR3 sequence: CANSHLGEPYEQYF. In nucleotides, the CDR3 is TGCGCCAACAGCCACTTAGGGGAGCCTTACGAGCAGTACTTC.

This clone was seen repeatedly, ten times or more. The chain has TRBV18 and TRBJ2-6; D is unclear. Germline V gene sequence: CDR1 KGHSH, CDR2 LQKENI. The CDR3 spans 15 residues. V was shortened by 1 base and J by 4 bases, with 8 bases between the two germline ends. In nucleotides, the CDR3 is TGTGCCAGCTCACCACAGGCGTCGGGGGCCAACGTCCTGACTTTC. Translated, it gives CASSPQASGANVLTF.

This clone came up many times. The genes are TRBV5-1 and TRBJ2-2; D uncertain. The V and J ends lost 0 bases and 5 bases respectively, with 8 bases between them. Per germline, CDR1 SGHRS and CDR2 YFSETQ. The CDR3 is made up of 14 amino acids. Written as DNA, the CDR3 is TGCGCCAGCAGCTTGGGGGTTAGGACCGGGGAGCTGTTTTTT. The encoded protein is CASSLGVRTGELFF. The full variable domain, its missing parts supplied by reference TRBV5-1 and TRBJ2-2, is KAGVTQTPRYLIKTRGQQVTLSCSPISGHRSVSWYQQTPGQGLQFLFEYFSETQRNKGNFPGRFSGRQFSNSRSEMNVSTLELGDSALYLCASSLGVRTGELFFGEGSRLTVL.

As for this clone: The conserved phenylalanine or tryptophan is not found at the CDR3 terminus, so this likely reflects a read error. The chain combines TRBV11-2 with TRBJ1-6, with 8 bases identical to TRBD1. Germline CDR1 and CDR2: SGHAT and FQNNGV. CDR3 size: 16 residues. V lost 5 bases, J lost 1 base, and 4 bases stayed unmatched. The CDR3 here is CASSQQGVSYNSPLHL. Here the CDR3 DNA reads TGTGCCAGCAGCCAACAGGGGGTGTCCTATAATTCACCCCTCCACCTT.

This clone appeared a few times. The CDR3 protein is CASILQRIGSNNEQFF. Here the CDR3 DNA reads TGTGCCAGCATTTTGCAAAGAATCGGAAGTAACAATGAGCAGTTCTTC. The genes are TRBV28 and TRBJ2-1; D gene uncertain. Germline lookup yields CDR1 MDHEN and CDR2 SYDVKM. This CDR3 region has 16 residues. The V gene lost 7 bases and the J gene lost 5 bases, with 21 bases spanning the gap.

The chain carries TRBV28 and TRBJ1-1, with D possibly matching TRBD1 (6 bases). The CDR3 spans 14 residues. Germline CDR1 reads MDHEN; CDR2 reads SYDVKM. V lost 7 bases to trimming and J lost 0 bases, with 12 bases between them. The CDR3 DNA sequence: TGTGCCAGCATACTCGACAGGTTGAACACTGAAGCTTTCTTT. Translated, it gives CASILDRLNTEAFF.

The sample holds many counts of this clone. The CDR3 coding sequence is TGTGCCAGCAGACGCCTAGATGCGGGCCACAATGAGCAGTTCTTC. Residues: CASRRLDAGHNEQFF. J is TRBJ2-1 and V is TRBV3-1; TRBD2 might be the D (5 bases). Trimming left V 6 bases short and J 5 bases short, with 17 bases between. The CDR3 loop spans 15 amino acids. The germline V gene has CDR1 LGHDT and CDR2 YNNKEL (reference sequence).

This clone was seen many times. The chain uses TRBV6-5 and TRBJ1-2; TRBD1 matches 9 bases. The junction had 1 base not matched to a gene; V was cut back by 0 bases and J by 2 bases. The germline CDR1 and CDR2 sequences are MNHEY and SVGAGI. This CDR3 comprises 15 residues. The CDR3 spells CASSYSGTGNYGYTF. CDR3 bases: TGTGCCAGCAGTTACTCAGGGACAGGGAACTATGGCTACACCTTC.

This clone was seen many times. The chain is built from TRBV18 and TRBJ2-2; no firm D call. Per germline, CDR1 KGHSH and CDR2 LQKENI. The length of the CDR3 is 14 residues. Trimming took off 4 bases at V and 3 bases at J, with 9 bases between the two ends. CDR3 nucleotide sequence: TGTGCCAGCTCACGGGGATGGGACACCGGGGAGCTGTTTTTT. As protein: CASSRGWDTGELFF.

The rearrangement links TRBV5-1 to TRBJ1-1, with a possible D match to TRBD1 (5 bases). Germline V gene data show CDR1 as SGHRS and CDR2 as YFSETQ. CDR3 length equals 15 residues. V was pared by 1 base and J by 7 bases, with 17 bases between. The CDR3 sequence is CASSLTASQGREAFF. CDR3 bases: TGCGCCAGCAGCTTGACCGCATCCCAGGGACGTGAAGCTTTCTTT.

This chain connects TRBV28 to TRBJ2-7, with 8 bases lining up with TRBD1. Trimming took 5 bases from V and 5 from J; bases not matched to a gene: 11. This CDR3 comprises 15 residues. Looked up from germline, CDR1 is MDHEN and CDR2 is SYDVKM. The DNA of the CDR3 is TGTGCCAGCAGTCCCCCGGTCCAGGGGGCGGACGAGCAGTACTTC. The encoded protein is CASSPPVQGADEQYF. The full variable domain, with the rest looked up from reference TRBV28 and TRBJ2-7, is DVKVTQSSRYLVKRTGEKVFLECVQDMDHENMFWYRQDPGLGLRLIYFSYDVKMKEKGDIPEGYSVSREKKERFSLILESASTNQTSMYLCASSPPVQGADEQYFGPGTRLTVT.